The rows below give T cell receptor beta chains drawn from one sample of a study of radiotherapy plus CTLA-4 blockade in lung cancer. Data came from immunoSEQ multiplex PCR; TCRdb stores just in-frame clones and leaves some out. Of under 95,000 clones in the sample, around 81% were seen once. Sequencing used peripheral blood, obtained from a patient treated with radiotherapy plus ipilimumab. Source of these receptors: a human donor with non-small cell lung cancer whose response to radiotherapy plus ipilimumab could not be evaluated. Some clones in this sample may be carry-over from other donors' samples. CDR3s include the opening cysteine and the closing phenylalanine or tryptophan. A D gene is named only where the DNA matches it firmly. Some rows have no size entry. The others give once, few or many, or a class for an expanded clone.

clone size	V gene	J gene	CDR3 length	D gene	CDR3 protein	CDR3 DNA
-	TRBV2	TRBJ2-5	16	-	CASSPTSGGAQETQYF	TGTGCCAGCAGTCCAACGTCTGGAGGGGCCCAAGAGACCCAGTACTTC
-	TRBV7-9	TRBJ1-2	12	TRBD1	CASSTTGIGYTF	TGTGCCAGCAGCACGACAGGGATTGGCTACACCTTC
-	TRBV18	TRBJ2-2	14	-	CASSPRANAGELFF	TGTGCCAGCTCACCACGGGCGAATGCCGGGGAGCTGTTTTTT
-	TRBV19	TRBJ1-1	14	TRBD1	CASRIRGMNTEAFF	TGTGCCAGTAGGATCAGGGGGATGAACACTGAAGCTTTCTTT
-	TRBV4-1	TRBJ1-2	15	-	CASSQGRELAYGYTF	TGCGCCAGCAGCCAAGGGAGGGAATTGGCCTATGGCTACACCTTC
few	TRBV4-3	TRBJ1-4	14	TRBD1	CASSHDRGREKLFF	TGCGCCAGCAGCCACGACAGGGGGCGGGAAAAACTGTTTTTT
-	TRBV28	TRBJ1-6	15	-	CASSPGGARNSPLHF	TGTGCCAGCAGTCCGGGGGGGGCCCGTAATTCACCCCTCCACTTT
-	TRBV10-3	TRBJ2-7	13	-	CATRQARGYEQYF	TGTGCCACCCGCCAGGCGCGGGGCTACGAGCAGTACTTC
once	TRBV6-1	TRBJ2-2	15	TRBD1	CASSRDRVLAGELFF	TGTGCCAGCAGCCGGGACAGGGTGTTGGCCGGGGAGCTGTTTTTT
-	TRBV9	TRBJ2-3	14	TRBD1	CASSAKTGGDTQYF	TGTGCCAGCAGCGCCAAAACAGGGGGAGATACGCAGTATTTT
-	TRBV6-5	TRBJ2-1	13	-	CASTGSLYNEQFF	TGTGCCAGCACAGGGTCCCTCTACAATGAGCAGTTCTTC
-	TRBV7-2	TRBJ2-2	15	TRBD1	CASSYRQGNTGELFF	TGTGCCAGCAGCTATAGACAGGGAAACACCGGGGAGCTGTTTTTT
-	TRBV9	TRBJ2-6	15	-	CASSVGGSGANVLTF	TGTGCCAGCAGCGTAGGAGGCTCTGGGGCCAACGTCCTGACTTTC
few	TRBV7-8	TRBJ1-5	13	-	CASSLGEDQPQHF	TGTGCCAGCAGCTTGGGGGAGGATCAGCCCCAGCATTTT
-	TRBV6-6	TRBJ1-1	16	-	CASTISGRGDSTEAFF	TGTGCCAGCACCATATCGGGCAGGGGAGACAGCACTGAAGCTTTCTTT
few	TRBV4-1	TRBJ1-5	13	-	CASSLEAAQPQHF	TGTGCCAGCAGCTTGGAGGCTGCTCAGCCCCAGCATTTT
-	TRBV7-2	TRBJ1-1	15	-	CASSLARGWSTGAFF	TGTGCCAGCAGCTTAGCGCGGGGTTGGTCGACTGGAGCTTTCTTT
-	TRBV4-1	TRBJ2-3	17	TRBD2	CASSPSLSGGSTDTQYF	TGCGCCAGCAGCCCCTCCCTCAGCGGGGGAAGTACAGATACGCAGTATTTT
-	TRBV6-5	TRBJ1-2	13	-	CASSYGGAGGYTF	TGTGCCAGCAGTTACGGAGGGGCGGGTGGCTACACCTTC
few	TRBV6-1	TRBJ2-7	15	TRBD2	CASSPRERGGYEQYF	TGTGCCAGCAGTCCGAGGGAGCGGGGGGGCTACGAGCAGTACTTC
-	TRBV5-1	TRBJ1-1	14	-	CASSLNYREAEAFF	TGCGCCAGCAGCCTTAACTACAGGGAAGCTGAAGCTTTCTTT
-	TRBV4-1	TRBJ2-3	17	-	CASSRQFGRSRTDTQYF	TGCGCCAGCAGCCGACAGTTCGGACGGAGCCGCACAGATACGCAGTATTTT
-	TRBV19	TRBJ2-3	17	-	CASSMGRPLVGTDTQYF	TGTGCCAGTAGTATGGGCCGACCCTTAGTTGGCACAGATACGCAGTATTTT
-	TRBV5-4	TRBJ2-7	14	TRBD1	CASSRRQGSYEQYF	TGTGCCAGCAGCCGACGACAGGGCTCCTACGAGCAGTACTTC
-	TRBV5-8	TRBJ1-5	15	-	CASSFYKTWDQPQHF	TGTGCCAGCAGCTTTTACAAGACTTGGGATCAGCCCCAGCATTTT
-	TRBV18	TRBJ2-7	14	TRBD1	CASSPGTGPYEQYF	TGTGCCAGCTCACCAGGGACAGGTCCCTACGAGCAGTACTTC
-	TRBV5-1	TRBJ2-3	13	-	CASSRTFPDTQYF	TGCGCCAGCAGCCGGACATTCCCAGATACGCAGTATTTT
-	TRBV5-1	TRBJ2-2	15	-	CASTAGRIDTGELFF	TGCGCCAGCACGGCGGGTAGGATCGACACCGGGGAGCTGTTTTTT
-	TRBV19	TRBJ2-6	19	-	CASSIALGTPSSGANVLTF	TGTGCCAGTAGTATTGCCCTCGGGACACCAAGCTCTGGGGCCAACGTCCTGACTTTC
-	TRBV2	TRBJ2-3	10	-	CAPRPNTQYF	TGTGCCCCGCGTCCAAATACGCAGTATTTT